These 11 T cell receptor beta chains were sequenced from one sample in a study of cytotoxic CD8 clonotypes in ibrutinib-treated CLL. Only in-frame clones appear in the TCRdb table, and some are missing; sequencing was by immunoSEQ multiplex PCR. Counted here are some 120,000 clones, around four fifths occurring once; the ten biggest clones make up around 3.3%. Sequenced material: PBMCs, taken after 24 months of ibrutinib treatment. Source of these receptors: a human donor with chronic lymphocytic leukemia.

The chain has TRBV4-3 and TRBJ1-4, with TRBD1 matching 9 bases. V was clipped by 1 base and J by 6 bases; unmatched bases: 6. The CDR3 is 16 amino acids. Germline CDR1 is LGHNA and CDR2 is YSLEER. In nucleotides, the CDR3 is TGCGCCAGCAGCCAAGCGCTGGACAGGGGATATGAAAAACTGTTTTTT. This encodes CASSQALDRGYEKLFF.

The gene calls are TRBV5-1 and TRBJ2-5; 9 positions agree with TRBD1. Gene TRBJ2-7 matches the end of the DNA better, so the J call may be wrong. The CDR3 contains 16 residues. The V gene's germline CDR1 is SGHRS and CDR2 YFSETQ. CDR3 DNA sequence: TGCGCCAGCAGCTCTGACCTCGGGACAGGGACCTACGAGCAGTACTTC. Its translation is CASSSDLGTGTYEQYF.

The rearrangement joins TRBV29-1 to TRBJ1-5; D might be TRBD1 (5 bases). Trimming took off 6 bases at V and 2 bases at J, with 17 bases between the two ends. The CDR3 consists of 15 residues. Germline V lookup: CDR1 SQVTM, CDR2 ANQGSEA. The CDR3 nucleotides are TGCAGCGTCACTCTGGGGGGTTTGGGCAATCAGCCCCAGCATTTT. Translated, it gives CSVTLGGLGNQPQHF.

This sequence joins TRBV6-5 and TRBJ1-5; D is uncertain. CDR3 length: 13 amino acids. V shed 0 bases and J shed 5 bases, with 5 bases lying between them. The germline V gene encodes CDR1 MNHEY and CDR2 SVGAGI. The CDR3 is CASSYSADQPQHF. The CDR3 region has the DNA TGTGCCAGCAGTTACTCGGCCGATCAGCCCCAGCATTTT.

This chain links TRBV10-3 with TRBJ2-1; the D is unclear. The germline CDR1 and CDR2 sequences are ENHRY and SYGVKD. This CDR3 is built from 12 residues. Trimming removed 4 bases from V and 4 bases from J, with 5 bases in between. CDR3: CAISGEYNEQFF. The CDR3 nucleotides read TGTGCCATCAGTGGAGAATACAATGAGCAGTTCTTC.

A single count supports this clone. The chain uses TRBV18 and TRBJ1-4, with D unresolved. This CDR3 has 12 amino acids. The germline CDR1 and CDR2 sequences are KGHSH and LQKENI. Between the trimmed V and J ends, which lost 5 bases and 8 bases, there was a span of 9 bases. The CDR3 DNA follows: TGTGCCAGCTCAGAGGTAGAGGAAAAACTGTTTTTT. It yields the protein CASSEVEEKLFF.

This clone was observed once. V gene TRBV19 combines with J gene TRBJ1-3; 7 nucleotides agree with TRBD1. This CDR3 spans 19 amino acids. The V gene end was trimmed by 6 bases and the J gene end by 0 bases; junction bases not matched to a gene: 17. Germline-derived CDR1 and CDR2 are LNHDA and SQIVND (reference sequence). This chain's CDR3 is CASSSPTGDRLSSGNTIYF. The CDR3 DNA follows: TGTGCCAGTAGCTCCCCAACAGGGGACCGCCTATCCTCTGGAAACACCATATATTTT.

This clone was counted a few times. The rearrangement joins TRBV6-5 to TRBJ1-6; D may be TRBD1 (5 bases). V lost 5 bases to trimming and J lost 9 bases, with 14 bases between them. The CDR3 is 14 amino acids. Germline values: CDR1 MNHEY, CDR2 SVGAGI. The CDR3 DNA is TGTGCCAGCAGTCGAGGGGCGGCGGGTTCACCCCTCCACTTT. It yields the protein CASSRGAAGSPLHF.

The chain uses TRBV11-3 and TRBJ2-2; possible D gene TRBD1, 5 bases. Germline CDR1 is SGHNT and CDR2 is YENEEA. The V end lost 2 bases, the J end lost 0 bases, and 13 bases lay between the germline ends. The CDR3 is 17 amino acids. Here the CDR3 reads CASSLITGSANTGELFF. CDR3 DNA: TGTGCCAGCAGCTTAATAACAGGTTCGGCGAACACCGGGGAGCTGTTTTTT.

The CDR3 region is CASSFLIGQDYEQYF. DNA of the CDR3: TGTGCCAGCAGTTTTTTGATCGGACAGGACTACGAGCAGTACTTC. The chain has TRBV27 and TRBJ2-5; 7 bases are a match to TRBD1. The DNA end favors TRBJ2-7, so the J call may be wrong. Germline V gene lookup returns CDR1 MNHEY and CDR2 SMNVEV (reference sequence). The CDR3 contains 15 residues.

This clone appeared many times. This chain links TRBV27 with TRBJ1-4; D ambiguous. Germline lookup yields CDR1 MNHEY and CDR2 SMNVEV (reference sequence). The CDR3 contains 14 residues. The germline V and J ends were trimmed by 7 bases and 10 bases, with 19 bases remaining between them. The CDR3 spells CASTPLWKAGKLFF. CDR3 DNA: TGTGCCAGCACCCCGTTGTGGAAGGCGGGAAAACTGTTTTTT.